A selection of T cell receptor beta chains follows, all from one sample in a study of blood T cell repertoires in COVID-19. Data came from immunoSEQ multiplex PCR; TCRdb stores just in-frame clones and leaves some out. In the table there are over 110,000 clones, 88% of which are singletons. The specimen sequenced was peripheral blood. These receptors were collected from a woman aged 50 to 60 with acute or convalescent COVID-19. Both conserved end residues are part of each CDR3.

14,TRBV6-1,TRBJ2-3,CASSPPTGSDTQYF
13,TRBV30,TRBJ1-2,CAWNRKLYEGYTF
14,TRBV19,TRBJ2-7,CASRRETGVYEQYF
16,TRBV6-1,TRBJ2-3,CASSKGLAGGPWTQYF
19,TRBV5-6,TRBJ1-2,CASSTRAGTGYDFGYGYTF
11,TRBV6-1,TRBJ2-7,CASSDSYEQYF
13,TRBV2,TRBJ2-7,CASRSGKGDEQYF
14,TRBV25-1,TRBJ1-6,CASSRSSYNSPLHF
18,TRBV4-2,TRBJ2-2,CASSQDIKMVGGTGELFF
15,TRBV2,TRBJ1-5,CASSERRQGNQPQHF
12,TRBV6-1,TRBJ2-7,CASSENGASEYF
10,TRBV6-6,TRBJ1-5,CASSRQPQHF
15,TRBV7-3,TRBJ1-1,CASSPASDRDTEAFF
17,TRBV19,TRBJ2-7,CASSILLAADNTYEQYF
15,TRBV6-1,TRBJ1-6,CASSEGPGHNSPLHF
16,TRBV6-1,TRBJ1-5,CASSGDSRVGNQPQHF
12,TRBV28,TRBJ1-2,CASSAGFLSYTF
15,TRBV9,TRBJ2-7,CASSLGGAASYEQYF
12,TRBV21-1,TRBJ2-5,CASSKPEETQYF
14,TRBV5-1,TRBJ2-7,CASSGTGGGYEQYF
15,TRBV14,TRBJ1-4,CASSQGGGTNEKLFF
16,TRBV3-1/TRBV3-2,TRBJ2-5,CASSPRVAGGSETQYF
14,TRBV24-1,TRBJ1-5,CATSDRTDNQPQHF
16,TRBV10-3,TRBJ1-3,CAISKTGSFAGNTIYF